One TCR beta chain is described in this entry. The target of this receptor is not known. No base qualities exist here, and no much larger clone lies one base off it. The trim is 5 bases for V and 4 bases for J, with a gap of 14 bases between the germline ends. From the germline V gene, CDR1 is KGHSH and CDR2 is LQKENI. The CDR3 spans 14 residues, from the cysteine through the phenylalanine. The DNA shown is the 42-base CDR3, in frame from base 1. The sample originates from a study of cytomegalovirus exposure and HLA in healthy donors (dated by TCRdb to about 2017). In terms of the full investigation: An earlier analysis of roughly 570 of the donors reported about 280 Gb of sequence data and 95 million to 140 million unique TCR beta sequences obtained from roughly 180 million T cells. In a later analysis, previously published TCR beta repertoires from several hundred donors were re-analyzed and high-resolution HLA genotyping was added so that TCR occurrence patterns could be studied. The number of donors typed differed by locus, with about 620-630 for A, B, C, DRB1 and DQB1, around 520 for DQA1, 600 to 610 for DPA1, and around 450 for DPB1. Rather than using new phenotypic data, the later analysis identified candidate immune exposures from TCR beta sequences and from how often those sequences occurred across donors. Roughly 5 DR-DQ haplotypes were handled as single units for association and clustering, since linkage in the cohort was strong. Across approximately 400 genotyped donors of the cohort, an average of approximately 200,000 unique TCR beta nucleotide sequences per donor were sequenced, and roughly a sixth of those sequences were non-productive. A separate validation cohort of roughly 110 different subjects was used in addition to the approximately 610-subject first cohort. The T cell repertoires of some 700 subjects were profiled by immunosequencing and related to cytomegalovirus serostatus. The aim of the study was to test whether cataloging public T cell receptors could identify signatures of past pathogen exposure. Of the approximately 400 genotyped donors, 80% to 90% were placed in the genetic ancestry cluster associated with self-reported Caucasian donors. Every discovery cohort repertoire had been produced on one sequencing platform. To predict cytomegalovirus infection status, the study brought together high-throughput TCR immunosequencing, statistical association of individual TCRs with disease status, and machine learning. In a later genetic analysis, genome-wide SNP genotypes for about three fifths of the roughly 670 donors were used, and that subset was treated as a discovery cohort. An early release that covered about 600 HLA-typed donors contained 250 to 350 gigabases of sequencing data and about 93 million unique TCR sequences. HLA typing covered class I and class II loci at four-digit resolution. Donor age, sex, ethnicity and CMV serostatus were compiled together with the repertoire data. To decide whether each TCR beta V gene segment behaved as functional or pseudogenic, an earlier analysis of approximately 620 of the donors relied on high-throughput TCR beta sequencing.

The library came from the immunoSEQ multiplex PCR assay. For the multiplex PCR, a mixture combining 60 forward primers for TCR Vbeta segments and 13 reverse primers for TCR Jbeta segments was used. The CDR3 region of rearranged TCR beta genes was amplified from genomic DNA with a multiplex PCR assay. Amplified TCR beta libraries were sequenced as 87-base-pair reads on the Illumina HiSeq System. The authors' pipeline ran thus. A later analysis counted tens of millions of unique TCR beta chains across the 500 to 850 repertoires, and 9.5 million to 11 million of these chains were shared by at least two donors. To remove PCR and sequencing errors, raw reads were error-corrected and collapsed into unique sequences using a nearest-neighbor algorithm that merged closely related sequences. To assign V, D and J gene segments, CDR3 sequences were aligned to IMGT reference sequences. For a sequence to be retained, at least a six-nucleotide match to both a V gene segment and a J gene segment was required. A rearrangement was called productive if the CDR3 had no stop codons and remained in frame with V and J, and every other rearrangement was called non-productive. Following IMGT convention, CDR3 was defined as the stretch from the second conserved V-encoded cysteine to the conserved J-encoded phenylalanine. The earlier analysis of 500 to 650 of the donors excluded any sequence lacking an unambiguous match to a single V gene segment. In an earlier analysis of several hundred of the donors, V segments were called functional above 56.7% productive rearrangements and were called segregating when the between-donor standard deviation exceeded 5%. To diagnose cytomegalovirus status from the catalog of TCR beta chain sequences, a statistical classification framework was built. In a later analysis, TCR nucleotide sequences were compared against IMGT/GENE-DB human TR gene sequences so that V and J genes could be assigned. In a later analysis, CDR3 sequences and most-parsimonious VDJ recombination scenarios were assigned using the TCRdist pipeline. In a later analysis, every TCR beta chain was defined by the combination of its CDR3 amino acid sequence and its V-gene family, and reads without a unique V-gene family were dropped. As a way to deal with suspected cross-contamination and a sequencing artifact, a later analysis dropped 450 to 600 nucleotide sequences that were highly shared and had low generation probability. In a later analysis, a clonal expansion index for each public chain was calculated from normalized within-repertoire ranks of inferred template counts. In a later analysis, generation probabilities were computed using a VDJ recombination model fitted to out-of-frame rearrangements, and the results were checked against IGoR. Hypergeometric tests were used in a later analysis to score TCR-TCR, TCR-HLA and TCR-CMV co-occurrence, with a repertoire-size bias correction applied to the TCR pairs. A later analysis estimated false discovery rates by permuting HLA or CMV assignments 20 times. A later analysis grouped co-occurring TCRs with DBSCAN, adding TCRdist sequence similarity when clustering within HLA-allele-positive subsets. Co-occurrence clustering excluded repertoires with fewer than 30,000 or more than 120,000 public chains, plus five with anomalous nucleotide sharing. TCRdb re-hosts the immuneACCESS table, in-frame sequences only. Its copies lack some clones; in the studies checked, an unresolved V gene accounts for under half of them, and the cause for the rest is not known. V and J calls and clone size are given by that table; D and trimming were obtained from the DNA. The sample profile shows under 150,000 clones; around 70% of them were found once. Together, the top ten hold roughly 4.2% of the sample.

In total, roughly 710 healthy bone marrow donors made up the cohort. Cohort members were all nominally healthy when sampled, although unrecorded immune exposures were likely present. The donor tested CMV seropositive and was one of the 289 seropositive cohort members. Each donor provided a peripheral blood sample, and peripheral blood mononuclear cells were used for TCR beta sequencing. The Qiagen DNeasy Blood Extraction Kit was used to extract genomic DNA from the blood cell samples. The investigation overall reported the following: The classifier was reported to diagnose cytomegalovirus status with high specificity and sensitivity in both the original and validation cohorts. A later genetic analysis associated a missense DCLRE1C variant with V-gene and J-gene trimming of TCR beta chains, and an independent cohort replicated the association. While some public TCRs were present in many individuals, most TCR sequences turned up only very rarely across donors. A few of the identified cytomegalovirus-associated TCR beta chains were confirmed in vitro to be specific for cytomegalovirus antigens. Sequencing depth was assumed to be roughly uniform across donors in the presence/absence analyses, though that assumption may not hold. It was suggested by the authors that the approach could potentially be generalized to other disease states and immunological phenotypes. When HLA alleles, especially DR and DQ, strongly co-occurred, TCR associations were difficult to assign to individual alleles. An earlier analysis of approximately 500 of the donors showed that most TCR beta V segments appeared in productive rearrangements either about 87% or about 30% of the time, which broadly matched IMGT annotations. In a later analysis, the rate of TCR association differed among HLA loci, with DRB1 alleles having the most associated TCRs and HLA-C alleles having the fewest. Compared with the roughly 670-donor mean, donors in an Asian-associated ancestry cluster had fewer N-insertions in productive TCRs, according to a later genetic analysis. The cohort was sequenced for TCR beta chains only, and without alpha or paired-chain data the features that could be detected were limited. A cluster of highly shared sequence variants was judged likely to represent a technical artifact of the sequencing pipeline. In a later analysis, HLA-associated TCR beta chains were found to be more clonally expanded and to have lower generation probabilities than equally common non-associated chains. Because the 87-base-pair reads could not distinguish some IMGT-functional V segments, including TRBV6-2 and TRBV6-3, those segments were excluded. At a false discovery rate of 0.05, a later analysis linked under 20,000 TCR beta sequences to specific HLA alleles. Because counts were too low, more than 15 rarely observed V segments, including chromosome 9 orphons, were excluded from the earlier analysis of 500 to 700 of the donors. Immune exposure information for the cohort was limited to CMV serostatus. Linkage disequilibrium might explain the correlated functional status among segregating V segments, but an unknown experimental factor could not be ruled out. Because HLA typing was unavailable for some donors at each locus, only the typed subset was used in association tests. A further reported finding was that TCR beta sequences accurately predicted the HLA-A and HLA-B alleles for most subjects in the first cohort. Most CMV-associated TCR beta chains appeared to be HLA-restricted in a later analysis, and the HLA associations seemed to be driven largely by CMV exposure. In a later analysis, several top co-occurrence clusters were reported to appear linked to parvovirus B19, influenza, CMV and Epstein-Barr virus. A total of 164 TCR beta chains were listed by the study as associated with cytomegalovirus.

The sequenced sample consisted of PBMCs. The TCR sequence derives from a woman aged 40 to 50 in good health and CMV-seropositive. Here the chain combines TRBV18 and TRBJ1-1, with a tentative D gene TRBD1 over 5 matching bases. The nucleotide sequence reads TGTGCCAGCTCAGTCATCCGGGACTCCACTGAAGCTTTCTTT. It encodes CASSVIRDSTEAFF.